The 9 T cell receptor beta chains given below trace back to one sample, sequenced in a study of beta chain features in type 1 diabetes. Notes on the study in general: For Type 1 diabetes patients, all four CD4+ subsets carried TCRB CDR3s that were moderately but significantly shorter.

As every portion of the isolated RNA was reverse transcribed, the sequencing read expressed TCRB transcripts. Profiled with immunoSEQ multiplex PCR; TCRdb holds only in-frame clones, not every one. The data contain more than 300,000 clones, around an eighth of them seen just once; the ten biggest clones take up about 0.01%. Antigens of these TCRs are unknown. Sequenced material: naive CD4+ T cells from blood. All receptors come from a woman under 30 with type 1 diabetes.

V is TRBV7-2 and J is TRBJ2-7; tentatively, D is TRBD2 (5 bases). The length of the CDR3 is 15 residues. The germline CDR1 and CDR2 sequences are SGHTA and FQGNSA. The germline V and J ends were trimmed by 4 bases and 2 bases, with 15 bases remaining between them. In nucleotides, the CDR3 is TGTGCCAGCAGCTCGCTTGACGGGATCCCCTACGAGCAGTACTTC. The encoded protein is CASSSLDGIPYEQYF.

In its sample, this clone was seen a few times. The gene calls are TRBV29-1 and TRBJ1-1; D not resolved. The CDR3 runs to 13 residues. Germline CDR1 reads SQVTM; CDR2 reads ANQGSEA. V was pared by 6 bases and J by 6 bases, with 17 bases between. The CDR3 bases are TGCAGCGTAGCCCGGGTGGGTTTCTCTGAAGCTTTCTTT. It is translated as CSVARVGFSEAFF.

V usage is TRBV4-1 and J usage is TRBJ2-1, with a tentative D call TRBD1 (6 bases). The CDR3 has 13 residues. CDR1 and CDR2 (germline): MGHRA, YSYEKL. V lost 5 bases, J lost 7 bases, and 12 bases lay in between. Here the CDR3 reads CASSGYRVNEQFF. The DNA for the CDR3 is TGCGCCAGCAGCGGGTACAGGGTGAATGAGCAGTTCTTC.

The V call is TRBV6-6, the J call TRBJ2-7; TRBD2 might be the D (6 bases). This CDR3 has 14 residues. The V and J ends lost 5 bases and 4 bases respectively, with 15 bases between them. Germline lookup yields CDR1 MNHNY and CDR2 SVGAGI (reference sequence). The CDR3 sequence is CASSAGGGGYEQYF. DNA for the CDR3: TGTGCCAGCAGTGCCGGGGGAGGAGGGTACGAGCAGTACTTC.

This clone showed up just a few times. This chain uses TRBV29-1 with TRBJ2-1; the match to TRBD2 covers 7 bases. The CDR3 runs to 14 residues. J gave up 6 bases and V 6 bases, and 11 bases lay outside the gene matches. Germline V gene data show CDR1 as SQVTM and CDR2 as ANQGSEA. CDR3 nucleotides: TGCAGCGTATCGGGGGGTTCGGCGGGCAATGAGCAGTTCTTC. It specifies CSVSGGSAGNEQFF.

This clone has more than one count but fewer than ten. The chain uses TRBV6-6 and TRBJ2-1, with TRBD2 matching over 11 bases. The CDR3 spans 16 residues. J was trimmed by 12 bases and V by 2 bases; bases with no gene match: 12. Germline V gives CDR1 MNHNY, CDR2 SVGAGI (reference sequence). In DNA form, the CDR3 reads TGTGCCAGCAGTTACGGCGTGTTTAGCGGGGGGGAAGGGCAGTTCTTC. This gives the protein CASSYGVFSGGEGQFF.

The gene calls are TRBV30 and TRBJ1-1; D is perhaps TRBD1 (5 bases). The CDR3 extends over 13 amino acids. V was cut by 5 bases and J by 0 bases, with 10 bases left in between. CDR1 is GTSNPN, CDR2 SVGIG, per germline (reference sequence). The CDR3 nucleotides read TGTGCCTGGGAACAGGAAGTGAACACTGAAGCTTTCTTT. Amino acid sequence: CAWEQEVNTEAFF.

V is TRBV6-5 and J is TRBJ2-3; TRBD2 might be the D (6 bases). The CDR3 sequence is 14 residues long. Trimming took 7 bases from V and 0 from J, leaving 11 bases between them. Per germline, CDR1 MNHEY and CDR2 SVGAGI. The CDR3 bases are TGTGCCAGCATGCTAGCGTATAGCACAGATACGCAGTATTTT. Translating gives CASMLAYSTDTQYF.

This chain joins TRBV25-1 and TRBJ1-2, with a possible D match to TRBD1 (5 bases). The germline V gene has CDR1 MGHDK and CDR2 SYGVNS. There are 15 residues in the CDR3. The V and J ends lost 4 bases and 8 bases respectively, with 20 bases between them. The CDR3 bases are TGTGCCAGCAGTGTAGACGGGGGAGCCCGCGGGGGCTACACCTTC. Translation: CASSVDGGARGGYTF.